This T cell receptor beta chain originates from a study of blood T cell repertoires in COVID-19. On the study more broadly: Sites across the United States, Italy and Spain contributed samples from acute and convalescent COVID-19. Nucleic acid was either cDNA or gDNA, and it came from T cells, B-cell-depleted T cells, or PBMCs.

Per the original methods: Cell counts per sample came from amplifying reference gene primers. TCRdb keeps only in-frame clones here, not all; method: immunoSEQ multiplex PCR. V and J calls and clone size follow that table, whereas D and trimming were derived from the DNA. The data hold tens of thousands of clones, with 85% observed a single time. CDR1 and CDR2 (germline): LGHNT, FRNRAP. The ends were cut back, 1 base at V and 5 bases at J, with 14 bases in the middle. The CDR3 is 15 amino acids. The TCR was taken from a human donor with acute or convalescent COVID-19. The donor label of this sample is uncertain. The V gene is TRBV12-5, the J gene TRBJ2-5; perhaps TRBD2 as D (5 bases). The sample was peripheral blood. This chain's CDR3 is CASGLGLSTGETQYF. As DNA, the CDR3 is TGTGCTAGTGGTTTGGGCTTGAGCACGGGGGAGACCCAGTACTTC.